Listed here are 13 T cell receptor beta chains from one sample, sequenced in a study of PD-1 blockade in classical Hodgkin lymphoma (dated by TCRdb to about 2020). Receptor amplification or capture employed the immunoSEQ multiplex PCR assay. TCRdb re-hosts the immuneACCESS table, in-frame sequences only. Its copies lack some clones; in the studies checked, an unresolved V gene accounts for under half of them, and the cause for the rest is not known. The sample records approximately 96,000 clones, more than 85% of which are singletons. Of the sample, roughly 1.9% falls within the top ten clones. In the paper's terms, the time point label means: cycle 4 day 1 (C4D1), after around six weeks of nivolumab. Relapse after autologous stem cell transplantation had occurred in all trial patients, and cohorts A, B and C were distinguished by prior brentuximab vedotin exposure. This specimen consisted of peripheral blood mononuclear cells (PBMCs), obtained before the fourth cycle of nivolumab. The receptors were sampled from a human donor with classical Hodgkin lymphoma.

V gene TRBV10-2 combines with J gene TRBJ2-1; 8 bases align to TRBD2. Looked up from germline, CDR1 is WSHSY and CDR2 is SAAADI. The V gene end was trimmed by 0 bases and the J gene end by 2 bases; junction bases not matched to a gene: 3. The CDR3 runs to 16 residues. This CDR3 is CASSESLAGTYNEQFF. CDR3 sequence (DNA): TGCGCCAGCAGTGAGTCGTTAGCGGGGACCTACAATGAGCAGTTCTTC.

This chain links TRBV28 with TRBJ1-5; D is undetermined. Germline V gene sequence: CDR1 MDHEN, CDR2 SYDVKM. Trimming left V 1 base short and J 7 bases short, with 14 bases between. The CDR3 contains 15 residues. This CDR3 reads CASSLFRTPGQPQHF. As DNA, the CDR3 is TGTGCCAGCAGTTTATTCAGGACCCCGGGGCAGCCCCAGCATTTT.

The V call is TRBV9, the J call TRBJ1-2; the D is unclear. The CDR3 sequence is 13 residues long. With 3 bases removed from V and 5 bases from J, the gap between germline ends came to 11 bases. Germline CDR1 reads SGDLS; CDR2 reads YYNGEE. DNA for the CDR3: TGTGCCAGCAGCGCCAACGGGGATTATGGCTACACCTTC. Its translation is CASSANGDYGYTF. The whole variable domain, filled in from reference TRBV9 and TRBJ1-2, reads DSGVTQTPKHLITATGQRVTLRCSPRSGDLSVYWYQQSLDQGLQFLIQYYNGEERAKGNILERFSAQQFPDLHSELNLSSLELGDSALYFCASSANGDYGYTFGSGTRLTVV.

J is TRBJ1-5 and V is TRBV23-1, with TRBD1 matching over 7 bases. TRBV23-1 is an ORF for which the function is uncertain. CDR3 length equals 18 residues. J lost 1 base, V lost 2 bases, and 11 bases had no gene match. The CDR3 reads CASSQENRGGESNQPQHF. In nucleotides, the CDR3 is TGCGCCAGCAGTCAAGAAAACAGGGGCGGAGAGAGCAATCAGCCCCAGCATTTT.

CDR3 in DNA: TGTGCCAGTAGTACACGCCAGGGACAGGGAGTTCAGCCCCAGCATTTT. Translation gives CASSTRQGQGVQPQHF. This chain uses TRBV19 with TRBJ1-5; TRBD1 matches 9 bases. In germline, CDR1 is LNHDA, CDR2 SQIVND (reference sequence). V lost 4 bases and J lost 6; bases outside the gene matches: 10. This CDR3 comprises 16 residues.

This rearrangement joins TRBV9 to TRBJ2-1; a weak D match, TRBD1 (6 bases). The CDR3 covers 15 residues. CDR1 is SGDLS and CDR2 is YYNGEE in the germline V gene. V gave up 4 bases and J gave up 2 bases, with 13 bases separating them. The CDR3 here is CASSLRDTTYNEQFF. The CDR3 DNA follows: TGTGCCAGCAGCCTTCGGGACACGACCTACAATGAGCAGTTCTTC.

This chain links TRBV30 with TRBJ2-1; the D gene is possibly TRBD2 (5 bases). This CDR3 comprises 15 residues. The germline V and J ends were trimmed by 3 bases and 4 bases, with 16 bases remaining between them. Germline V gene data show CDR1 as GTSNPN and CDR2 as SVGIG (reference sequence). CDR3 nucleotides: TGTGCCTGGAGGCTACCACTCGGAGGTTACAATGAGCAGTTCTTC. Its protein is CAWRLPLGGYNEQFF.

CDR3 coding DNA: TGTGCCAGCAGCTTAGTAGGAGCGCTTAGTGAAGCTTTCTTT. Translated, it gives CASSLVGALSEAFF. The chain joins TRBV7-2 to TRBJ1-1, with D hard to call. The CDR3 sequence is 14 residues long. Per the germline V gene, CDR1 is SGHTA and CDR2 is FQGNSA. The V end lost 1 base, the J end lost 7 bases, and 13 bases lay between the germline ends.

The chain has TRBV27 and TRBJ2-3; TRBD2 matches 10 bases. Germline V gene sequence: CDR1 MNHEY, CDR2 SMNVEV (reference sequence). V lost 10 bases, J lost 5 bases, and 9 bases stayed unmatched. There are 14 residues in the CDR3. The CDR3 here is CATKGLAGEDTQYF. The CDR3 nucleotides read TGTGCCACCAAAGGCCTAGCGGGGGAAGATACGCAGTATTTT.

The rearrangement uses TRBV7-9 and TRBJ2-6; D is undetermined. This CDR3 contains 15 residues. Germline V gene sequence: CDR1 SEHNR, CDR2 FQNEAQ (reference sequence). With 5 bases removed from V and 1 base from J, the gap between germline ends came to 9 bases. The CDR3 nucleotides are TGTGCCAGCAGCGGGCGAGGTTCTGGGGCCAACGTCCTGACTTTC. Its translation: CASSGRGSGANVLTF.

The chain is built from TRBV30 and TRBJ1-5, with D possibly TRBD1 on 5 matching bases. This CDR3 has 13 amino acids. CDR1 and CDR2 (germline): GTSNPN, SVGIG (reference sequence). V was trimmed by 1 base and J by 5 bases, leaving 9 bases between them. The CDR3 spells CAWSGGTDQPQHF. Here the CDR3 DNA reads TGTGCCTGGAGTGGGGGCACCGATCAGCCCCAGCATTTT.

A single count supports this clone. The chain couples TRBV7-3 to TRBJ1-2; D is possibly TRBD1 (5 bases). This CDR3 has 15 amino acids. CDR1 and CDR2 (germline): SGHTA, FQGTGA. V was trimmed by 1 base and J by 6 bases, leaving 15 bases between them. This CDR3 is CASSLSGAGTDGYTF. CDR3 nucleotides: TGTGCCAGCAGCTTAAGTGGGGCAGGCACGGATGGCTACACCTTC.

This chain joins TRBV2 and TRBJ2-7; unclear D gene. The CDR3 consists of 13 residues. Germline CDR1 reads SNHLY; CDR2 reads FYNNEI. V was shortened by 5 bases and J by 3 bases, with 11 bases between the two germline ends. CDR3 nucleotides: TGTGCCAGCAGTTTTACCGGATTCTACGAGCAGTACTTC. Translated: CASSFTGFYEQYF.